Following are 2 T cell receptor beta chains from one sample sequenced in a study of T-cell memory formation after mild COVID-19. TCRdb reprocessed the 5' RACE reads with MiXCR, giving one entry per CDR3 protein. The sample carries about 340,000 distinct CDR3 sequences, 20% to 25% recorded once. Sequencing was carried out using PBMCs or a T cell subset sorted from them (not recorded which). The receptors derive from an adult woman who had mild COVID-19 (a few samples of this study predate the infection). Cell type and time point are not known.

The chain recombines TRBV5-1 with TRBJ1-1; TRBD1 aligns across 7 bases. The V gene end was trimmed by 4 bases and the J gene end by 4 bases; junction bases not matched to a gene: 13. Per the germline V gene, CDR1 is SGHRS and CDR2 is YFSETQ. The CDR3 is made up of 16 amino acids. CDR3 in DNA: TGCGCCAGCAGCCCTGGGACAGCGTTGGGGGGCACTGAAGCTTTCTTT. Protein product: CASSPGTALGGTEAFF.

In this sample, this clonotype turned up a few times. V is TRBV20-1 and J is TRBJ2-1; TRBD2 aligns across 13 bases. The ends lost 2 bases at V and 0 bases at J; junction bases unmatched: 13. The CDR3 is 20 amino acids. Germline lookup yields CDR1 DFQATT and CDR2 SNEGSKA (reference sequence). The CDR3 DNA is TGCAGTGCTAGATACCCCGGGACTAGCGGGGTCAGGAGCTCCTACAATGAGCAGTTCTTC. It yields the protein CSARYPGTSGVRSSYNEQFF.